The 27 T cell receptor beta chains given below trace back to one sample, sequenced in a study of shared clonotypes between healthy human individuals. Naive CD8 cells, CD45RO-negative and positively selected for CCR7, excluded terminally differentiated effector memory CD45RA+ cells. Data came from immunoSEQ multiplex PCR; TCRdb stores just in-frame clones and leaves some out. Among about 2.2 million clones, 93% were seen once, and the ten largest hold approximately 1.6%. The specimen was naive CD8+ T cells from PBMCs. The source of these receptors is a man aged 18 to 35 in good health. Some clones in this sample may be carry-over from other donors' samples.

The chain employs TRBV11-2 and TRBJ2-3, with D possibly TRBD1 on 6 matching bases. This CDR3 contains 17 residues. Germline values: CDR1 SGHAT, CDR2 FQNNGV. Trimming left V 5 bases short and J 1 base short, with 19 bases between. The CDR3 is CASSPRLKGGGTDTQYF. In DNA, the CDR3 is TGTGCCAGCAGCCCCCGTCTAAAAGGGGGAGGCACAGATACGCAGTATTTT.

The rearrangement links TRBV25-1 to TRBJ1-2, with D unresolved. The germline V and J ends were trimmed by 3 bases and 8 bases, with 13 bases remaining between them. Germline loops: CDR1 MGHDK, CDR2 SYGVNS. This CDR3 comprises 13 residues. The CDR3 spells CASSDPRPGGYTF. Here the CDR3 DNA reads TGTGCCAGCAGTGATCCCAGACCCGGCGGCTACACCTTC.

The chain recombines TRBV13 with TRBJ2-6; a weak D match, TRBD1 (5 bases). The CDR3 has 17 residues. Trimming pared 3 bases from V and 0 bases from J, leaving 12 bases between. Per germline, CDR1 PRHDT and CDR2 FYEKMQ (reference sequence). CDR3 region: CASSFGQGSSGANVLTF. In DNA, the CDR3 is TGTGCCAGCAGCTTTGGCCAGGGTAGCTCTGGGGCCAACGTCCTGACTTTC.

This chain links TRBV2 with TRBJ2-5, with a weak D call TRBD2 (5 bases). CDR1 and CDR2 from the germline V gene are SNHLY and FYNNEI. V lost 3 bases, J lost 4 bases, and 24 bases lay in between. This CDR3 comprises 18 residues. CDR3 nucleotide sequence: TGTGCCAGCAGTGACAAGGGCCGGAGGCTCTCAATGGTAGAGACCCAGTACTTC. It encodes CASSDKGRRLSMVETQYF.

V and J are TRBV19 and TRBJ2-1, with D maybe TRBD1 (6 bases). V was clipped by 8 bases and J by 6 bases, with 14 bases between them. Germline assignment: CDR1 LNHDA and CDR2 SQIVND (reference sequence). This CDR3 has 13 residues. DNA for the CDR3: TGTGCCAGTCGATCTCAGGGGCGCAATGAGCAGTTCTTC. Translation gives CASRSQGRNEQFF.

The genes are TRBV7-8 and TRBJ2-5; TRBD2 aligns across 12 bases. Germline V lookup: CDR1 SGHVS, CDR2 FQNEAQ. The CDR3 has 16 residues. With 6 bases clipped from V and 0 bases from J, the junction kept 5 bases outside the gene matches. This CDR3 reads CASRSRLAGDQETQYF. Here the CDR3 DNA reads TGTGCCAGCAGATCTAGACTAGCGGGAGACCAAGAGACCCAGTACTTC.

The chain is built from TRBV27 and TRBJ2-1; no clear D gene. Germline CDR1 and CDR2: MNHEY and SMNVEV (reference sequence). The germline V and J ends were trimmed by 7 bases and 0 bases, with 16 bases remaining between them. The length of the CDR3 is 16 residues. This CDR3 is CASTVTAVSSYNEQFF. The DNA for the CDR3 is TGTGCCAGCACTGTAACGGCGGTAAGCTCCTACAATGAGCAGTTCTTC.

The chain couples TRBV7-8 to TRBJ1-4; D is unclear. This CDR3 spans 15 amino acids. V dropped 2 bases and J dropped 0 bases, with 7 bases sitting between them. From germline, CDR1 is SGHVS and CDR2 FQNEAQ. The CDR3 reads CASSLSGATNEKLFF. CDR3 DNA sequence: TGTGCCAGCAGCTTATCGGGTGCAACTAATGAAAAACTGTTTTTT.

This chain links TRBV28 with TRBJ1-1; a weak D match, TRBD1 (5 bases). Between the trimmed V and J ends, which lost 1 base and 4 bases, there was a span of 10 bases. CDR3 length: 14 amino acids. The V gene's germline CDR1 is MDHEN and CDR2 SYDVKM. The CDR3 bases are TGTGCCAGCAGTTTATACCAGGGTGTCACTGAAGCTTTCTTT. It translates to CASSLYQGVTEAFF.

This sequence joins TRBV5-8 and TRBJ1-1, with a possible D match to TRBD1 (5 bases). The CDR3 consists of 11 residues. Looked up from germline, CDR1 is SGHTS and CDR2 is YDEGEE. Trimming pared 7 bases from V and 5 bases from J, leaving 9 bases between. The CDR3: CASLRGTEAFF. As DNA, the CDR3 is TGTGCCAGCCTACGGGGGACTGAAGCTTTCTTT.

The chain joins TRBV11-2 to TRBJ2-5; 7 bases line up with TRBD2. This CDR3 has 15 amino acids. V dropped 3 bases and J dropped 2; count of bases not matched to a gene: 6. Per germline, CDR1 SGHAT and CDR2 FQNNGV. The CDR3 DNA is TGTGCCAGCAGCTTCCGGGGAGGGTATCAAGAGACCCAGTACTTC. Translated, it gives CASSFRGGYQETQYF.

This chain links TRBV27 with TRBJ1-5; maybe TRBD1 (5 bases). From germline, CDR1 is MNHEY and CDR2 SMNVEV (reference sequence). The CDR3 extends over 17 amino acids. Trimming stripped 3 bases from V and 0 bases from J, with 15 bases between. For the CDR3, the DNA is TGTGCCAGCAGTTTGGGACCTATCATAGATAGCAATCAGCCCCAGCATTTT. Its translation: CASSLGPIIDSNQPQHF.

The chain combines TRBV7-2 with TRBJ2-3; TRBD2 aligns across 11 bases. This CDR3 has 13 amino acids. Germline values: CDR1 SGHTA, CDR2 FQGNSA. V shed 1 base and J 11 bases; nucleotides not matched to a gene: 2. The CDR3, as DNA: TGTGCCAGCAGCTTAGGACTAGCGGGATGGCAGTATTTT. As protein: CASSLGLAGWQYF.

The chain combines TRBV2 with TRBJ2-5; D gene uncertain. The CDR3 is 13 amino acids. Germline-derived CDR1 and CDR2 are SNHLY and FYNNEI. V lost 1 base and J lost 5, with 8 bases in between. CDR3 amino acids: CASSEVNEETQYF. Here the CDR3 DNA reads TGTGCCAGCAGTGAAGTAAACGAGGAGACCCAGTACTTC. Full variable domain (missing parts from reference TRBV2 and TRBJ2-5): EPEVTQTPSHQVTQMGQEVILRCVPISNHLYFYWYRQILGQKVEFLVSFYNNEISEKSEIFDDQFSVERPDGSNFTLKIRSTKLEDSAMYFCASSEVNEETQYFGPGTRLLVL.

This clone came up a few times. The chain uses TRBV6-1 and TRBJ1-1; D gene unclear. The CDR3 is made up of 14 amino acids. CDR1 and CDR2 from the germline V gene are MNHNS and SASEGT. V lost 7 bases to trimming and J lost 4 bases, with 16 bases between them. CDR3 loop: CASIGSWAVTEAFF. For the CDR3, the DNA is TGTGCCAGCATAGGGAGTTGGGCTGTCACTGAAGCTTTCTTT.

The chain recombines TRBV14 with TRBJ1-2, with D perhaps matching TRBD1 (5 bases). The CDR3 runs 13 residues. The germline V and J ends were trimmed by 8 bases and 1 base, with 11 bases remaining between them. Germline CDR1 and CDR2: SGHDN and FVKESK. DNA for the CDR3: TGTGCCAGCTCAGCAGGGAGTAACTATGGCTACACCTTC. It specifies CASSAGSNYGYTF.

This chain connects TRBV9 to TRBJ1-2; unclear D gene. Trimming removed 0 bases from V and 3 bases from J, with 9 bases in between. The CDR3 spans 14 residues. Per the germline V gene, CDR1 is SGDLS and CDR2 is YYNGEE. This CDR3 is CASSVGVVDYGYTF. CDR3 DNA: TGTGCCAGCAGCGTAGGTGTAGTTGACTATGGCTACACCTTC.

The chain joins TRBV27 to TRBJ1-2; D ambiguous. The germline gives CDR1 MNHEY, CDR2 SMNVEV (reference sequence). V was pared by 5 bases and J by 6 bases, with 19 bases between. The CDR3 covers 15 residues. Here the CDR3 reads CASSPYGVPGHGYTF. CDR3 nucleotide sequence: TGTGCCAGCAGTCCCTATGGGGTTCCGGGTCATGGCTACACCTTC.

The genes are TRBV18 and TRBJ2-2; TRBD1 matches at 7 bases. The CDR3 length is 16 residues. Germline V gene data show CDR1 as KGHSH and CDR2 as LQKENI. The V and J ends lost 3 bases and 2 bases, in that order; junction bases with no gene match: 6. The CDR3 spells CASSPSDRANTGELFF. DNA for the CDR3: TGTGCCAGCTCACCCTCCGACAGGGCCAACACCGGGGAGCTGTTTTTT.

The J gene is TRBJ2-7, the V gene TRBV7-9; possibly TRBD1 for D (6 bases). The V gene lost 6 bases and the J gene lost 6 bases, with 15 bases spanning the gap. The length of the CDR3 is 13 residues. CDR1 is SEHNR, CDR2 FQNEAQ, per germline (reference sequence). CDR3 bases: TGTGCCAGCAGTCATGGACAGTCACTCGAGCAGTACTTC. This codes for CASSHGQSLEQYF.

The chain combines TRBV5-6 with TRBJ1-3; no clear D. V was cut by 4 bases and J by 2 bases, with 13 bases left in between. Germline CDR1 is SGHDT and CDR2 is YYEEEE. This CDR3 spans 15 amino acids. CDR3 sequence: CASSLGLVAGNTIYF. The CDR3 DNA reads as TGTGCCAGCAGCCTTGGCCTCGTGGCTGGAAACACCATATATTTT.

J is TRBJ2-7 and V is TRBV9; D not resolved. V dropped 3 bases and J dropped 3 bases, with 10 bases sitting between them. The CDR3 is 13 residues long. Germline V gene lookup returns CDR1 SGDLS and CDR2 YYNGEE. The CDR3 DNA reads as TGTGCCAGCAGCGGGTCTAAGAACTACGAGCAGTACTTC. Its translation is CASSGSKNYEQYF. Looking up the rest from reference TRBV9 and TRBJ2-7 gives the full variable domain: DSGVTQTPKHLITATGQRVTLRCSPRSGDLSVYWYQQSLDQGLQFLIQYYNGEERAKGNILERFSAQQFPDLHSELNLSSLELGDSALYFCASSGSKNYEQYFGPGTRLTVT.

CDR3 sequence: CASSQGTGGWEKLFF. The CDR3 nucleotides read TGCGCCAGCAGCCAAGGGACAGGGGGTTGGGAAAAACTGTTTTTT. V usage is TRBV4-1 and J usage is TRBJ1-4, with TRBD1 matching 10 bases. The J segment lost 8 bases and the V segment lost 1 base, leaving 4 bases of the junction unmatched. Germline CDR1 is MGHRA and CDR2 is YSYEKL. The CDR3 covers 15 residues.

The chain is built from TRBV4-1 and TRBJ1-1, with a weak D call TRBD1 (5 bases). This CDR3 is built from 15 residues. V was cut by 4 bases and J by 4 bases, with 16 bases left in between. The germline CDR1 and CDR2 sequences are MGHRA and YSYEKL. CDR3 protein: CASSRPGEGPTEAFF. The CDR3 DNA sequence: TGCGCCAGCAGCCGCCCCGGGGAGGGGCCCACTGAAGCTTTCTTT.

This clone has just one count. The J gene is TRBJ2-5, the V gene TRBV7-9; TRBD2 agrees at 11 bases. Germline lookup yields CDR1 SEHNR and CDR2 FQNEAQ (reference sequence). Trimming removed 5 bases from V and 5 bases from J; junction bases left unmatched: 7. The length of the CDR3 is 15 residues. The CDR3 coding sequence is TGTGCCAGCAGCCCAACCTTAGCGGGAGGGGAGACCCAGTACTTC. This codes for CASSPTLAGGETQYF. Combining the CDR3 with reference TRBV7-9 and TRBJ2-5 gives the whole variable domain DTGVSQNPRHKITKRGQNVTFRCDPISEHNRLYWYRQTLGQGPEFLTYFQNEAQLEKSRLLSDRFSAERPKGSFSTLEIQRTEQGDSAMYLCASSPTLAGGETQYFGPGTRLLVL.

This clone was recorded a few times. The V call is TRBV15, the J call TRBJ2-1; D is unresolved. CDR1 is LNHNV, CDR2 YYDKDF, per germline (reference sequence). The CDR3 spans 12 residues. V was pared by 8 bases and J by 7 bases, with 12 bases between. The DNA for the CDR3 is TGTGCCACCGCTCTGGGGTTTAATGAGCAGTTCTTC. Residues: CATALGFNEQFF.

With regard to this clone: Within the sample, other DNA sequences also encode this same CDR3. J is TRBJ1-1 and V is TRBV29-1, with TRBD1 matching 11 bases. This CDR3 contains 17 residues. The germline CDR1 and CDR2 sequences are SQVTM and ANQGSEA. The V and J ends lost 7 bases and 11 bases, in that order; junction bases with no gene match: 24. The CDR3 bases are TGCAGCGCCCGATCGACCGGGGACAGGGGGGTCGGGATGGAGGCTTTCTTT. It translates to CSARSTGDRGVGMEAFF.